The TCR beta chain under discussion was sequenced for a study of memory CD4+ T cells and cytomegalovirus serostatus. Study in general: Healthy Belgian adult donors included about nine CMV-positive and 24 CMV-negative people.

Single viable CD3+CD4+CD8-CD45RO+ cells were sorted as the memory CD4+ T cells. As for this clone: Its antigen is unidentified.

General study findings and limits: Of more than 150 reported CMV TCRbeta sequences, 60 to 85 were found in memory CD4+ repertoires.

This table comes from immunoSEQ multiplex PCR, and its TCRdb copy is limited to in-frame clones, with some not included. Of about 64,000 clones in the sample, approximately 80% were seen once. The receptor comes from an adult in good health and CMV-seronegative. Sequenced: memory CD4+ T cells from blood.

In DNA form, the CDR3 reads TGTGCCAGTAGTATAGGGGGACAGCTAAATTCACCCCTCCACTTT. Translation: CASSIGGQLNSPLHF. The chain recombines TRBV19 with TRBJ1-6; TRBD1 aligns across 7 bases. Germline V gene data show CDR1 as LNHDA and CDR2 as SQIVND (reference sequence). Losses at the gene ends were 1 base for V and 7 bases for J; bases not matched to a gene: 4. This CDR3 spans 15 amino acids.